This T cell receptor beta chain appears in the sequencing data of a study of blood T cell repertoires in COVID-19 (dated by TCRdb to the early 2020s). About the full investigation: Collaborator samples came from the United States, Italy and Spain and covered acute and convalescent phases of COVID-19. The material from the prospective study consisted of cDNA or gDNA derived from T cells, B-cell-depleted T cells, or PBMCs. HLA class I and class II types, where available, came from metadata supplied by the sample provider rather than from assay-based typing. Subjects who had been exposed to COVID-19, were actively infected with it, or had recovered from it provided the deeply sampled blood TCRbeta repertoires that made up the dataset. Sample metadata almost always included a de-identified subject ID, COVID-19 status, age in years and sex. Samples came from the ongoing ImmuneRACE study (first 160 participants) plus 1,254 subjects from 6 global collaborators. The repertoires were made available in a free public database intended to serve as a resource for research on the immune response to SARS-CoV-2.

About this clone itself: Its recognized antigen is unknown. Base qualities are missing; no much larger clone stands one base away.

What the research found in general, with its limitations: How much clinical and demographic metadata was included differed by source and by participant, and the metadata was provided uncurated.

Participants in the prospective study were enrolled through a virtual design, were aged about 18 to 90 years, and lived in 24 United States geographic areas. In the prospective study, participants were assigned to cohorts based on the clinical history participants reported in a screening survey and a study questionnaire. In the prospective study, whole blood, serum and a nasopharyngeal or oropharyngeal swab were collected from each participant by mobile phlebotomists. Over an approximately 2-month period, participants in the prospective study had the option of providing additional blood draws and questionnaires. Prospective study blood samples were shipped either frozen or at room temperature before DNA extraction. TCRbeta CDR3 regions were amplified from genomic DNA using the immunoSEQ Assay, a bias-controlled multiplex PCR. For the original study's pipeline: Within the assay, amplification of reference gene primers was used to estimate how many nucleated cells each sample contained. Sequence reads were collapsed and filtered to measure the absolute abundance of every unique TCRbeta CDR3 rearrangement. For each sample, productive Simpson clonality was calculated as the square root of Simpson's diversity index across productive rearrangements. TCRdb obtained this table from immuneACCESS and retained in-frame rearrangements with V and J assigned. These tables miss some clones; where compared with another copy, unresolved V genes account for less than half of the shortfall, and the remainder is unexplained. V, J and clone size reflect that table, while D and trimming were determined from the DNA. Recorded for this sample are 140,000 or so clones; just under 85% of them occurred a single time. The ten largest clones represent 3% to 3.5% of the sample.

V lost 5 bases and J lost 8 bases, and the count of bases not matched to a germline gene is 6. The CDR3 measures 13 amino acids from cysteine to phenylalanine. Only CDR3 DNA remains: 39 bases, in frame from the first base. Material: PBMCs or T cells enriched from blood (not recorded which). The chain employs TRBV12-3 or TRBV12-4 and TRBJ1-2, and 9 junction bases match TRBD1. This TCR was sampled from a woman in her 50s with acute COVID-19. The DNA sequence is as follows: TGTGCCAGCAGTACGAACAGGGGGCGAGGCTACACCTTC. Translated, it reads CASSTNRGRGYTF.